The following is a T cell receptor beta chain sequence with its context. No antigen is known for it. The data were obtained in a study of T cell responses to AZD1222 COVID-19 vaccine. Overall study findings and caveats: Donors were mostly white British, more females; clonal diversity possibly underestimated. Repertoire sampling happened only post peak T cell response. The span of vaccine-associated CD4 TCRs extended across spike, with dominance at 160-218 and 743-854.

Germline assignment: CDR1 SQVTM and CDR2 ANQGSEA. This CDR3 spans 14 amino acids. The V gene end was trimmed by 5 bases and the J gene end by 9 bases; junction bases not matched to a gene: 8. Produced via immunoSEQ multiplex PCR; TCRdb's table is partial and in-frame only. The data contain around 130,000 clones, 75% to 95% of them singletons. The sample in question was peripheral blood, obtained 28 days after the second AZD1222 dose. The chain is built from TRBV29-1 and TRBJ2-1, with 12 positions matching TRBD2. This TCR was sampled from an adult who received the AZD1222 COVID-19 vaccine. The CDR3 DNA sequence: TGCAGCGTTCCTCGGACTAGCGGGATGGGTGAGCAGTTCTTC. The encoded protein is CSVPRTSGMGEQFF.